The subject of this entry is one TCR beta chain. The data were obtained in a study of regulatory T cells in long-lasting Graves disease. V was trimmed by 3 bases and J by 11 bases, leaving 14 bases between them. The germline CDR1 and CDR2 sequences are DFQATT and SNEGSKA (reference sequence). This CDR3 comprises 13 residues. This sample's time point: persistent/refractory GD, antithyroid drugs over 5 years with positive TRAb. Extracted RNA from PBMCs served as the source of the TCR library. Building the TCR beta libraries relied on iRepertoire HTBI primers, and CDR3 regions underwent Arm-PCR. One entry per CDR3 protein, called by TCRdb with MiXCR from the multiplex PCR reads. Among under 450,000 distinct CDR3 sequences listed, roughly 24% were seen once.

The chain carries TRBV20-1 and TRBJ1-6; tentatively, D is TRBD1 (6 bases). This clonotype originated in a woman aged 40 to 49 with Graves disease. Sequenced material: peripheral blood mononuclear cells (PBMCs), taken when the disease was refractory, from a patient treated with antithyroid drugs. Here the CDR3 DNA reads TGCAGTGCTAGCCGGGGCAGGGGACCACCCCTCCACTTT. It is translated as CSASRGRGPPLHF.